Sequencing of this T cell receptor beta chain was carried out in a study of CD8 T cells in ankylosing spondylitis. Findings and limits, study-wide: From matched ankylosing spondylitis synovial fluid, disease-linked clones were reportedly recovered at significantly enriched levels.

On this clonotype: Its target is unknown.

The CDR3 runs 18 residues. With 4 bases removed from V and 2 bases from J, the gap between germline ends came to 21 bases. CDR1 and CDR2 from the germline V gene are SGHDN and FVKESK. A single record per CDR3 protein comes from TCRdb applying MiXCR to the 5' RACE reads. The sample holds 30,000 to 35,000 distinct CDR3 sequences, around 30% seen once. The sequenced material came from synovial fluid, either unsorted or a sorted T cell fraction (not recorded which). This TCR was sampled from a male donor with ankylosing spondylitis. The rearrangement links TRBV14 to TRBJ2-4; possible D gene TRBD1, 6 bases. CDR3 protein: CASSPSLGQGKTKNIQYF. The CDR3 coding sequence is TGTGCCAGCAGCCCTTCTTTGGGGCAGGGGAAGACCAAAAACATTCAGTACTTC.